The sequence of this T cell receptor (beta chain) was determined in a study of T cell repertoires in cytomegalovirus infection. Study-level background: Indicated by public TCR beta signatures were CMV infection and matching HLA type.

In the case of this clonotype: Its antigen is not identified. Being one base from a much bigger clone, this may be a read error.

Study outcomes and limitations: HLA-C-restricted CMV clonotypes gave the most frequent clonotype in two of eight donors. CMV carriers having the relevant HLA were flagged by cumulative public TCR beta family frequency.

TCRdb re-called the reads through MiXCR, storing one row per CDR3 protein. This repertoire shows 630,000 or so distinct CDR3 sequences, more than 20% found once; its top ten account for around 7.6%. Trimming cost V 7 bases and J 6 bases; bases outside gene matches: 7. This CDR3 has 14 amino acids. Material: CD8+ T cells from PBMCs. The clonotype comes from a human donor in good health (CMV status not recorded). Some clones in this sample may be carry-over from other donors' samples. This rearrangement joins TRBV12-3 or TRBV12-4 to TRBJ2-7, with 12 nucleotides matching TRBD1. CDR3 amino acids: CASNKGDRGREQYF. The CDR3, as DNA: TGTGCCAGCAACAAAGGGGACAGGGGGCGCGAGCAGTACTTC.